Below, 24 T cell receptor beta chains from the same sample are listed, as sequenced in a study of read filtering for tumor transcriptome and immune sequencing. Molecular barcoded adaptors covering alpha/delta and beta/gamma chains were used on approximately 400 ng RNA. TCRdb independently ran MiXCR on the reads; one entry per CDR3 protein. The sample includes about 47,000 distinct CDR3 sequences, approximately 12% of them seen just once. The sequencing input was a population of CD138-negative cells sorted from bone marrow. The receptor source for this set is a donor aged 40 or over with multiple myeloma.

This clonotype was counted many times. This sequence joins TRBV7-2 and TRBJ1-1; D gene ambiguous. The germline CDR1 and CDR2 sequences are SGHTA and FQGNSA. This CDR3 is 13 amino acids long. Trimming pared 1 base from V and 5 bases from J, leaving 8 bases between. The CDR3, as DNA: TGTGCCAGCAGCTTAGAATCGGGAACTGAAGCTTTCTTT. Encoded protein: CASSLESGTEAFF.

This clonotype was detected ten times or more. The rearrangement joins TRBV3-1 to TRBJ1-5, with no clear D. CDR3 size: 15 residues. CDR1 is LGHDT and CDR2 is YNNKEL in the germline V gene (reference sequence). Trimming cost V 1 base and J 7 bases, with 14 bases left between them. This CDR3 is CASSQGKERRQPQHF. The CDR3 DNA is TGTGCCAGCAGCCAAGGAAAGGAGAGGCGACAGCCCCAGCATTTT.

This chain links TRBV12-3 or TRBV12-4 with TRBJ2-1, with 12 bases matching TRBD2. V gave up 6 bases and J gave up 5 bases; unmatched junction bases: 14. The CDR3 loop spans 18 amino acids. DNA for the CDR3: TGTGCCAGCAGCCACCCCCACGGGGCTAGCGGGAGGGACAATGAGCAGTTCTTC. Protein: CASSHPHGASGRDNEQFF.

J is TRBJ2-1 and V is TRBV7-9; 11 bases are a match to TRBD2. V shed 3 bases, J shed 8 bases, and the junction held 12 bases outside the gene matches. Germline V gives CDR1 SEHNR, CDR2 FQNEAQ (reference sequence). This CDR3 has 17 amino acids. Here the CDR3 reads CASSFLKLAGGPDEQFF. CDR3 bases: TGTGCCAGCAGCTTCTTGAAGCTAGCGGGAGGTCCGGATGAGCAGTTCTTC.

This clonotype showed up many times. Compared with germline, one end of the junction differs, possibly owing to a read error. The CDR3 reads CASSLGTKNNERFF. The DNA for the CDR3 is TGCGCCAGCAGCTTGGGGACTAAGAACAATGAGCGGTTCTTC. The chain joins TRBV5-1 to TRBJ2-1; D perhaps matches TRBD2 (6 bases). The CDR3 contains 14 residues. Germline-derived CDR1 and CDR2 are SGHRS and YFSETQ.

In its sample, this clonotype was seen many times. The chain carries TRBV7-2 and TRBJ2-7; 7 positions match TRBD1. The germline CDR1 and CDR2 sequences are SGHTA and FQGNSA. V shed 5 bases, J shed 6 bases, and the junction held 13 bases outside the gene matches. This CDR3 has 15 amino acids. The CDR3 nucleotides are TGTGCCAGCAGCCCCACGGACAGGCCCGGGGCCGAGCAGTACTTC. This gives the protein CASSPTDRPGAEQYF.

Concerning this clonotype itself: The likely explanation is a read error, given a far larger clone one base away. The CDR3, as DNA: TGTGCCAGCAGCTATCAGGACGATGAGCAGTTCTTC. Its protein is CASSYQDDEQFF. The chain recombines TRBV6-6 with TRBJ2-1; D is unclear. Germline-derived CDR1 and CDR2 are MNHNY and SVGAGI (reference sequence). With 6 bases removed from V and 8 bases from J, the gap between germline ends came to 11 bases. CDR3 length equals 12 residues.

This clonotype has more than one count but fewer than ten. The chain employs TRBV27 and TRBJ2-1, with 9 nucleotides matching TRBD2. Germline values: CDR1 MNHEY, CDR2 SMNVEV (reference sequence). The CDR3 extends over 16 amino acids. Losses at the gene ends were 5 bases for V and 4 bases for J; bases not matched to a gene: 9. The CDR3 DNA is TGTGCCAGCAGTAAGGTCGGGACTAGCCTTTACAATGAGCAGTTCTTC. Translating it yields CASSKVGTSLYNEQFF.

This clonotype was seen ten or more times. V gene TRBV20-1 combines with J gene TRBJ1-2; D remains ambiguous. Trimming took 6 bases from V and 1 from J, leaving 9 bases between them. The CDR3 sequence is 12 residues long. Germline lookup yields CDR1 DFQATT and CDR2 SNEGSKA (reference sequence). The CDR3 sequence: CSAQQNNYGYTF. The CDR3, as DNA: TGCAGTGCACAACAAAATAACTATGGCTACACCTTC.

This clonotype came up many times. The chain recombines TRBV6-6 with TRBJ1-5, with D possibly matching TRBD1 (5 bases). From germline, CDR1 is MNHNY and CDR2 SVGAGI (reference sequence). Trimming cost V 4 bases and J 4 bases, with 23 bases left between them. The CDR3 totals 18 residues. CDR3 residues: CASSSGAHPGAPNQPQHF. For the CDR3, the DNA is TGTGCCAGCAGTTCCGGGGCCCATCCGGGAGCGCCAAATCAGCCCCAGCATTTT.

Points on this clonotype: This likely comes from a read error, as the CDR3 has no conserved phenylalanine or tryptophan at its end. This chain connects TRBV28 to TRBJ2-5, with a weak D call TRBD1 (6 bases). Germline lookup yields CDR1 MDHEN and CDR2 SYDVKM. Trimming took off 7 bases at V and 5 bases at J, with 17 bases between the two ends. The CDR3 totals 14 residues. As DNA, the CDR3 is TGTGCCAGCAATCCCACAGGGAATAGGGAGACCCAGTACTCC. Translating gives CASNPTGNRETQYS.

This clonotype was counted between two and nine times. One base away lies a much larger clone, so this may be a sequencing read error. No conserved phenylalanine or tryptophan is present at the end of the CDR3, so a read error is the likely explanation. In DNA, the CDR3 is TGCGCCAGCAGCTTGGTTGCTAGCGGAGACACAGATACGCAGTATTCT. The encoded protein is CASSLVASGDTDTQYS. This chain links TRBV5-1 with TRBJ2-3; TRBD2 aligns across 7 bases. This CDR3 comprises 16 residues. Germline-derived CDR1 and CDR2 are SGHRS and YFSETQ. J was trimmed by 2 bases and V by 0 bases; bases with no gene match: 6.

About this clonotype: This likely traces to a read error, being one base from a far larger clone. The chain is built from TRBV6-2 or TRBV6-3 and TRBJ2-1; 13 bases match TRBD2. Germline CDR1 and CDR2: MNHEY and SVGEGT. The CDR3 runs to 16 residues. CDR3 in DNA: TGTGCCAGCAGCCGACTAGCGGGAGGTACCTACAATGAGCGGTTCTTC. It specifies CASSRLAGGTYNERFF.

This clonotype was seen repeatedly, ten times or more. The J gene is TRBJ1-5, the V gene TRBV6-2 or TRBV6-3; 11 nucleotides match TRBD1. Looked up from germline, CDR1 is MNHEY and CDR2 is SVGEGT. This CDR3 is 13 amino acids long. V gave up 7 bases and J gave up 6 bases; unmatched junction bases: 2. The CDR3 reads CASTDRGLQPQHF. CDR3 nucleotides: TGTGCCAGCACGGACAGGGGGCTTCAGCCCCAGCATTTT.

As to this clonotype: A junction boundary mismatches the germline segment, possibly from a read error. The gene calls are TRBV6-6 and TRBJ1-4, with D uncertain. This CDR3 is 15 amino acids long. CDR1 MNHNY and CDR2 SVGAGI come from the germline V gene (reference sequence). The CDR3 nucleotides are TGTGCCAGCAGTCCATGGGCGCCAACAAATGAAAAACTGTTTTTT. Its protein product is CASSPWAPTNEKLFF.

The table lists this clonotype with many counts. The chain joins TRBV18 to TRBJ2-7; tentatively, D is TRBD1 (5 bases). Germline V gene sequence: CDR1 KGHSH, CDR2 LQKENI. This CDR3 region has 13 residues. V lost 0 bases, J lost 6 bases, and 9 bases lay in between. This CDR3 is CASSPPGRTEQYF. The CDR3 DNA reads as TGTGCCAGCTCACCACCGGGGCGGACCGAGCAGTACTTC.

About this clonotype itself: A read error is likely here: a far larger clone is one base away. The rearrangement joins TRBV4-2 to TRBJ1-4, with D uncertain. Looked up from germline, CDR1 is LGHNA and CDR2 is YNFKEQ. This CDR3 is built from 16 residues. The CDR3 DNA is TGCGCCAGCAGCCAAGAGCTCTGGAGGGCGGGTGAAAAACGGTTTTTT. This encodes CASSQELWRAGEKRFF.

The table lists this clonotype with a few counts. A much larger clonotype is one base distant, so this may be a read error. The genes are TRBV6-1 and TRBJ2-5, with no clear D. The CDR3 is 12 amino acids. Trimming shortened V by 2 bases and J by 7 bases, and 8 bases separated the two germline ends. Looked up from germline, CDR1 is MNHNS and CDR2 is SASEGT. The CDR3 is CASSENRGTQYF. As DNA, the CDR3 is TGTGCCAGCAGTGAAAATCGAGGGACCCAGTACTTC.

In this sample, this clonotype turned up a few times. A much larger clone is a single base away; this may be a read error. V gene TRBV3-1 combines with J gene TRBJ1-1, with 9 bases that match TRBD1. The CDR3 contains 12 residues. Germline values: CDR1 LGHDT, CDR2 YNNKEL (reference sequence). The CDR3 loop is CASSRTGAEASF. The CDR3 nucleotides are TGTGCCAGCAGCCGGACAGGGGCTGAAGCTTCCTTC. Full variable domain (outside the CDR3, taken from reference TRBV3-1 and TRBJ1-1): DTAVSQTPKYLVTQMGNDKSIKCEQNLGHDTMYWYKQDSKKFLKIMFSYNNKELIINETVPNRFSPKSPDKAHLNLHINSLELGDSAVYFCASSRTGAEASFGQGTRLTVV.

This clonotype turned up a few times. The J gene is TRBJ2-7, the V gene TRBV12-3 or TRBV12-4; 7 nucleotides align to TRBD2. The V and J ends lost 6 bases and 2 bases, in that order; junction bases with no gene match: 7. The CDR3 length is 14 residues. CDR3 sequence reads: CASSLAERTYEQYF. The CDR3 nucleotides are TGTGCCAGCAGCCTAGCGGAGAGAACCTACGAGCAGTACTTC.

The J gene is TRBJ2-4, the V gene TRBV30; no firm D call. V was shortened by 1 base and J by 1 base, with 14 bases between the two germline ends. CDR3 length equals 16 residues. CDR1 and CDR2 (germline): GTSNPN, SVGIG (reference sequence). This CDR3 reads CAWSDWAEKAKNIQYF. In nucleotides, the CDR3 is TGTGCCTGGAGTGACTGGGCGGAGAAGGCCAAAAACATTCAGTACTTC.

This clonotype showed up many times. The V and J genes are TRBV19 and TRBJ1-5; 7 bases are shared with TRBD1. With V trimmed by 3 bases and J by 5 bases, 13 bases remained unmatched. Germline assignment: CDR1 LNHDA and CDR2 SQIVND (reference sequence). This CDR3 spans 17 amino acids. Here the CDR3 DNA reads TGTGCCAGTAGTATCCCCTTCCGACAGGGTTTGCATCAGCCCCAGCATTTT. This sequence encodes CASSIPFRQGLHQPQHF.

V is TRBV12-3 or TRBV12-4 and J is TRBJ2-3, with 7 bases fitting TRBD2. CDR3 length equals 14 residues. V lost 1 base to trimming and J lost 5 bases; unmatched junction nucleotides: 3. Here the CDR3 DNA reads TGTGCCAGCAGTTTAGGTCCGGGGGGAGATACGCAGTATTTT. Encoded protein: CASSLGPGGDTQYF.

This clonotype was detected ten times or more. The rearrangement joins TRBV11-1 to TRBJ1-1, with unresolved D. The germline gives CDR1 SGHAT, CDR2 FQDESV (reference sequence). Trimming removed 5 bases at V and 3 bases at J, with 10 bases between. The CDR3 runs to 13 residues. CDR3: CASSPEADTEAFF. For the CDR3, the DNA is TGTGCCAGCAGCCCCGAGGCCGACACTGAAGCTTTCTTT.